Listed here are 16 T cell receptor beta chains from one sample, sequenced in a study of control samples from healthy donors and cancer patients. Sequencing was performed with immunoSEQ multiplex PCR; in TCRdb, only in-frame clones are kept and a portion is missing. Seen here are 150,000 or so clones, roughly 94% observed once, and the top ten hold about 9.3%. Sequences were obtained from blood. The receptors come from a woman in her thirties or forties in good health.

The chain employs TRBV6-1 and TRBJ1-1; no clear D gene. The CDR3 covers 14 residues. CDR1 and CDR2 from the germline V gene are MNHNS and SASEGT. V lost 1 base, J lost 2 bases, and 8 bases lay in between. CDR3 loop: CASSEGAHNTEAFF. The CDR3 DNA sequence: TGTGCCAGCAGTGAAGGTGCTCACAACACTGAAGCTTTCTTT.

This clone has just one count. The chain employs TRBV4-3 and TRBJ2-7; 8 positions match TRBD1. CDR3 length: 15 residues. Per germline, CDR1 LGHNA and CDR2 YSLEER. The V gene end was trimmed by 3 bases and the J gene end by 0 bases; junction bases not matched to a gene: 4. The DNA of the CDR3 is TGCGCCAGCAGCCAGGACAGGGCCTCCTCCTACGAGCAGTACTTC. Its protein is CASSQDRASSYEQYF.

This chain uses TRBV7-8 with TRBJ1-2; possible D gene TRBD1, 5 bases. V lost 4 bases to trimming and J lost 4 bases, with 19 bases between them. The V gene's germline CDR1 is SGHVS and CDR2 FQNEAQ. The CDR3 is made up of 16 amino acids. In DNA, the CDR3 is TGTGCCAGCAGCTCTTTACCAACCCACCAGGGCTATGGCTACACCTTC. This codes for CASSSLPTHQGYGYTF.

The V call is TRBV5-1, the J call TRBJ1-1, with D possibly being TRBD1 (6 bases). Germline V gene data show CDR1 as SGHRS and CDR2 as YFSETQ. The CDR3 sequence is 12 residues long. Trimming cost V 4 bases and J 8 bases, with 12 bases left between them. DNA of the CDR3: TGCGCCAGCAGCATAGACAGGAAGGAAGCTTTCTTT. Translating gives CASSIDRKEAFF.

The rearrangement uses TRBV6-1 and TRBJ1-5; a possible D gene is TRBD1 (6 bases). V lost 4 bases, J lost 3 bases, and 19 bases lay in between. The CDR3 runs to 17 residues. In germline, CDR1 is MNHNS, CDR2 SASEGT. Here the CDR3 DNA reads TGTGCCAGCAGTGCCAAAAGGACAGCCCGGGACAATCAGCCCCAGCATTTT. Protein sequence: CASSAKRTARDNQPQHF.

The V and J genes are TRBV5-5 and TRBJ1-4; D gene unclear. Germline V lookup: CDR1 SGHKS, CDR2 YYEKEE (reference sequence). This CDR3 has 13 amino acids. The germline V and J ends were trimmed by 0 bases and 8 bases, with 8 bases remaining between them. Here the CDR3 reads CASSLGNQEKLFF. DNA for the CDR3: TGTGCCAGCAGCTTGGGAAACCAAGAAAAACTGTTTTTT.

This chain uses TRBV4-3 with TRBJ1-1, with D unclear. Germline assignment: CDR1 LGHNA and CDR2 YSLEER. V was pared by 0 bases and J by 7 bases, with 9 bases between. This CDR3 spans 13 amino acids. The CDR3 DNA reads TGCGCCAGCAGCCAAGAGAGGGCGCGTGAAGCTTTCTTT. Translation: CASSQERAREAFF.

The chain has TRBV6-5 and TRBJ1-6; D may be TRBD1 (5 bases). The V end lost 0 bases, the J end lost 9 bases, and 12 bases lay between the germline ends. Germline V gives CDR1 MNHEY, CDR2 SVGAGI. The CDR3 is 15 residues long. As DNA, the CDR3 is TGTGCCAGCAGTTACTCAGGACAAGGAAGTTCACCCCTCCACTTT. Protein: CASSYSGQGSSPLHF.

Turning to this clone: This specimen includes other DNA sequences encoding the same CDR3. DNA for the CDR3: TGTGCCTGGAGCAGGGGTTACGAGCAGTACTTC. It yields the protein CAWSRGYEQYF. The rearrangement links TRBV30 to TRBJ2-7; maybe TRBD1 (6 bases). V was clipped by 3 bases and J by 4 bases, with 7 bases between them. The CDR3 has 11 residues. Per the germline V gene, CDR1 is GTSNPN and CDR2 is SVGIG (reference sequence).

The chain combines TRBV3-1 (or the pseudogene TRBV3-2) with TRBJ2-7; D remains unclear. In germline, CDR1 is LGHDT, CDR2 YNNKEL (reference sequence). CDR3 length: 14 residues. The V gene lost 6 bases and the J gene lost 3 bases, with 15 bases spanning the gap. Here the CDR3 DNA reads TGTGCCAGCAGAAACACGGTAGGAAGCTACGAGCAGTACTTC. Protein: CASRNTVGSYEQYF.

The gene calls are TRBV12-5 and TRBJ2-7; D might be TRBD1 (6 bases). The V and J ends lost 1 base and 12 bases respectively, with 19 bases between them. Germline-derived CDR1 and CDR2 are LGHNT and FRNRAP. The CDR3 consists of 14 residues. Here the CDR3 reads CASGLEAVDRTRYF. The CDR3 DNA sequence: TGTGCTAGTGGTTTGGAAGCCGTCGACAGGACGCGGTACTTC.

The rearrangement joins TRBV4-3 to TRBJ2-3, with TRBD2 matching 8 bases. CDR1 is LGHNA, CDR2 YSLEER, per germline. Unmatched junction bases numbered 6, after V lost 1 base and J lost 0 bases. The CDR3 is 17 amino acids. CDR3 protein: CASSQVSTSGSTDTQYF. The CDR3 bases are TGCGCCAGCAGCCAAGTCTCTACTAGCGGTAGCACAGATACGCAGTATTTT.

This sequence joins TRBV10-3 and TRBJ1-2, with 7 bases aligning to TRBD1. J lost 6 bases, V lost 6 bases, and 10 bases had no gene match. This CDR3 has 14 residues. Germline CDR1 and CDR2: ENHRY and SYGVKD. In DNA, the CDR3 is TGTGCCATCAGCGACAGGGCGGGTACGGATGGCTACACCTTC. Protein product: CAISDRAGTDGYTF.

The chain links TRBV29-1 to TRBJ2-5, with TRBD2 identical over 7 bases. Germline V gene data show CDR1 as SQVTM and CDR2 as ANQGSEA. The CDR3 totals 11 residues. With 5 bases clipped from V and 7 bases from J, the junction kept 4 bases outside the gene matches. The CDR3 region is CSVSRGGTQYF. The CDR3 DNA is TGCAGCGTTTCTCGCGGGGGGACCCAGTACTTC.

The chain is built from TRBV5-1 and TRBJ2-3, with a possible D match to TRBD1 (5 bases). The CDR3 runs to 16 residues. Between the trimmed V and J ends, which lost 0 bases and 2 bases, there was a span of 13 bases. Per germline, CDR1 SGHRS and CDR2 YFSETQ. The CDR3 DNA reads TGCGCCAGCAGCTTGGAGGGTGACAGTACCACAGATACGCAGTATTTT. Its translation: CASSLEGDSTTDTQYF.

This clone showed up just once. The rearrangement joins TRBV2 to TRBJ1-1, with a weak D call TRBD1 (6 bases). V was cut by 6 bases and J by 3 bases, with 8 bases left in between. Germline CDR1 SNHLY, CDR2 FYNNEI. This CDR3 has 12 amino acids. CDR3 residues: CASRRTDTEAFF. The DNA for the CDR3 is TGTGCCAGCAGGCGGACAGACACTGAAGCTTTCTTT. Together with reference TRBV2 and TRBJ1-1, the CDR3 gives the full variable domain: EPEVTQTPSHQVTQMGQEVILRCVPISNHLYFYWYRQILGQKVEFLVSFYNNEISEKSEIFDDQFSVERPDGSNFTLKIRSTKLEDSAMYFCASRRTDTEAFFGQGTRLTVV.